This TCR beta chain is from a study of patients and donors after allogeneic stem cell transplantation. Via MiXCR, TCRdb re-called the RT-PCR reads, giving one row per CDR3 protein. The sample contains approximately 200,000 distinct CDR3 sequences, about 38% of which appear only once. The clonotype was recovered from a human donor who was either an allogeneic HSCT recipient or a stem cell or donor lymphocyte infusion donor (not recorded which). It is not recorded whose cells these are; they may come from a transplant donor. Sequencing input: blood, either unsorted or a sorted T cell fraction (not recorded which).

The CDR3 nucleotides read TGCGCCAGCGCTACAGGGGAACCCAATCAGCCCCAGCATTTT. Its protein is CASATGEPNQPQHF. This rearrangement joins TRBV5-1 to TRBJ1-5, with 7 nucleotides matching TRBD1. The V gene's germline CDR1 is SGHRS and CDR2 YFSETQ. The CDR3 runs to 14 residues. The V segment lost 7 bases and the J segment 3 bases; nucleotides outside the gene matches: 7.